This T cell receptor (beta chain) was sequenced for a study of cytomegalovirus exposure and HLA in healthy donors. Overall study findings and caveats: The likely explanation for a cluster of highly shared sequence variants was sequencing artifact.

Concerning this clone itself: Its antigen is as yet unknown.

Healthy bone marrow donors made up the donors. The PCR employed 60 Vbeta primers together with 13 Jbeta primers. In the source study's methods: A follow-up analysis tallied 65 million to 80 million unique TCR beta chains, roughly 11 million shared. Here immunoSEQ multiplex PCR was the method, and the copy in TCRdb shows in-frame clones only, minus some. For V, J and clone size, that table is used; D and trimming come from the DNA. Of some 160,000 clones in the sample, 9.4% are singletons; the top ten hold 1.5% to 2%. This CDR3 is 16 amino acids long. In germline, CDR1 is MNHEY, CDR2 SMNVEV (reference sequence). The ends were cut back, 5 bases at V and 0 bases at J, with 16 bases in the middle.

The sample was PBMCs. This rearrangement joins TRBV27 to TRBJ1-2; D is uncertain. The sequence came from a male donor in good health and CMV-seronegative. Here the CDR3 reads CASSPPPGKANYGYTF. The CDR3 nucleotides read TGTGCCAGCAGTCCCCCCCCCGGGAAGGCTAACTATGGCTACACCTTC.